Presented here are 25 T cell receptor beta chains from one specimen sequenced in a study of cytomegalovirus exposure and HLA in healthy donors. 13 Jbeta primers and 60 Vbeta primers were used for the PCR. Generated by immunoSEQ multiplex PCR, the TCRdb table keeps only in-frame clones and is missing some. This table lists tens of thousands of clones. Material: PBMCs. These receptors originate from a man in his fifties or sixties in good health and CMV-seronegative.

The genes are TRBV6-5 and TRBJ2-1; TRBD1 matches at 9 bases. V lost 2 bases, J lost 8 bases, and 4 bases stayed unmatched. CDR1 and CDR2 from the germline V gene are MNHEY and SVGAGI. CDR3 length: 14 amino acids. The CDR3, as DNA: TGTGCCAGCAGTTACGGACAGGGGATTGATGAGCAGTTCTTC. The encoded protein is CASSYGQGIDEQFF.

V gene TRBV30 combines with J gene TRBJ2-7; possibly TRBD2 for D (6 bases). This CDR3 spans 13 amino acids. V was trimmed by 0 bases and J by 6 bases, leaving 12 bases between them. In germline, CDR1 is GTSNPN, CDR2 SVGIG (reference sequence). This chain's CDR3 is CAWSVSLGGEQYF. The CDR3, as DNA: TGTGCCTGGAGTGTCTCGTTGGGGGGCGAGCAGTACTTC. Full variable domain (rest looked up from reference TRBV30 and TRBJ2-7): SQTIHQWPATLVQPVGSPLSLECTVEGTSNPNLYWYRQAAGRGLQLLFYSVGIGQISSEVPQNLSASRPQDRQFILSSKKLLLSDSGFYLCAWSVSLGGEQYFGPGTRLTVT.

The rearrangement links TRBV27 to TRBJ2-7, with a possible D match to TRBD2 (5 bases). V shed 6 bases and J shed 0 bases, with 15 bases lying between them. The CDR3 covers 15 residues. Germline-derived CDR1 and CDR2 are MNHEY and SMNVEV (reference sequence). The CDR3 loop reads CASRYTRASSYEQYF. In nucleotides, the CDR3 is TGTGCCAGCAGATATACTAGGGCGAGCTCCTACGAGCAGTACTTC.

The rearrangement links TRBV10-3 to TRBJ2-2; D remains ambiguous. The CDR3 consists of 15 residues. The germline gives CDR1 ENHRY, CDR2 SYGVKD. V was pared by 6 bases and J by 6 bases, with 17 bases between. CDR3 sequence reads: CAISATEHKAGELFF. The CDR3 region has the DNA TGTGCCATCAGCGCTACAGAACATAAGGCCGGGGAGCTGTTTTTT.

This sequence joins TRBV4-3 and TRBJ1-1; 7 bases match TRBD1. V lost 8 bases and J lost 3; bases outside the gene matches: 15. The CDR3 totals 16 residues. Germline-derived CDR1 and CDR2 are LGHNA and YSLEER. CDR3 sequence (DNA): TGCGCCAGCTCCCACCCGGGGACAGTAACGCACACTGAAGCTTTCTTT. It encodes CASSHPGTVTHTEAFF.

CDR3: CASSSGENEQFF. The CDR3 DNA follows: TGTGCCAGCAGTTCAGGGGAAAATGAGCAGTTCTTC. The chain recombines TRBV6-6 with TRBJ2-1; possibly TRBD1 for D (6 bases). V gave up 4 bases and J gave up 7 bases, with 8 bases separating them. The CDR3 spans 12 residues. In germline, CDR1 is MNHNY, CDR2 SVGAGI (reference sequence).

J is TRBJ2-7 and V is TRBV5-5; D is undetermined. CDR1 SGHKS and CDR2 YYEKEE come from the germline V gene (reference sequence). The CDR3 is 12 residues long. Trimming left V 4 bases short and J 2 bases short, with 7 bases between. The CDR3 is CASSPSTYEQYF. CDR3 bases: TGTGCCAGCAGCCCGAGTACCTACGAGCAGTACTTC.

The chain combines TRBV30 with TRBJ1-5, with unresolved D. Germline CDR1 and CDR2: GTSNPN and SVGIG (reference sequence). Trimming shortened V by 1 base and J by 4 bases, and 11 bases separated the two germline ends. The CDR3 covers 14 residues. The CDR3, as DNA: TGTGCCTGGAGTGGGAGGACTACAAATCAGCCCCAGCATTTT. Its translation is CAWSGRTTNQPQHF.

The V and J genes are TRBV7-8 and TRBJ1-4; D uncertain. The CDR3 is 15 residues long. The V and J ends lost 1 base and 7 bases respectively, with 13 bases between them. From germline, CDR1 is SGHVS and CDR2 FQNEAQ. CDR3 DNA sequence: TGTGCCAGCAGCTTAGGCCGACCCAGCGGTGAAAAACTGTTTTTT. Its protein is CASSLGRPSGEKLFF.

The genes are TRBV7-6 and TRBJ1-1; D gene uncertain. V dropped 0 bases and J dropped 5 bases, with 10 bases sitting between them. CDR1 and CDR2 (germline): SGHVS, FNYEAQ. The CDR3 length is 14 residues. CDR3 in amino acids: CASSLALSGTEAFF. In DNA form, the CDR3 reads TGTGCCAGCAGCTTAGCGCTATCCGGGACTGAAGCTTTCTTT. The full variable domain, with the rest looked up from reference TRBV7-6 and TRBJ1-1, is GAGVSQSPRYKVTKRGQDVALRCDPISGHVSLYWYRQALGQGPEFLTYFNYEAQQDKSGLPNDRFSAERPEGSISTLTIQRTEQRDSAMYRCASSLALSGTEAFFGQGTRLTVV.

The chain carries TRBV27 and TRBJ1-4, with TRBD1 matching 8 bases. Germline V gene lookup returns CDR1 MNHEY and CDR2 SMNVEV (reference sequence). J was trimmed by 4 bases and V by 6 bases; bases with no gene match: 7. CDR3 length: 15 residues. The CDR3 protein is CASRPFDRGNEKLFF. The CDR3 bases are TGTGCCAGCAGACCGTTCGACAGGGGTAATGAAAAACTGTTTTTT.

The CDR3 region is CASRSHGGVNEKLFF. CDR3 nucleotides: TGTGCCAGCAGATCCCACGGGGGAGTTAATGAAAAACTGTTTTTT. The chain links TRBV6-5 to TRBJ1-4; maybe TRBD1 (5 bases). V lost 6 bases and J lost 4, with 15 bases in between. The CDR3 totals 15 residues. The germline V gene has CDR1 MNHEY and CDR2 SVGAGI.

V gene TRBV5-1 combines with J gene TRBJ1-3, with unresolved D. Per the germline V gene, CDR1 is SGHRS and CDR2 is YFSETQ. The CDR3 length is 16 residues. Trimming took 3 bases from V and 0 from J, leaving 13 bases between them. The CDR3 protein is CASSSRASRSGNTIYF. CDR3 coding DNA: TGCGCCAGCAGCTCGCGGGCATCCCGCTCTGGAAACACCATATATTTT.

The rearrangement joins TRBV2 to TRBJ1-5; perhaps TRBD1 as D (6 bases). Deletions cut 5 bases from V and 4 bases from J, with 12 bases between. CDR3 length: 14 amino acids. CDR1 SNHLY and CDR2 FYNNEI come from the germline V gene. CDR3 coding DNA: TGTGCCAGCAGTCCCGGGACACTGAATCAGCCCCAGCATTTT. This codes for CASSPGTLNQPQHF.

The rearrangement uses TRBV28 and TRBJ2-7, with no clear D. The CDR3 length is 10 residues. V was pared by 10 bases and J by 3 bases, with 7 bases between. CDR1 and CDR2 from the germline V gene are MDHEN and SYDVKM. CDR3 coding DNA: TGTGCCACCAAGCGCTACGAGCAGTACTTC. This codes for CATKRYEQYF. Full variable domain (missing parts from reference TRBV28 and TRBJ2-7): DVKVTQSSRYLVKRTGEKVFLECVQDMDHENMFWYRQDPGLGLRLIYFSYDVKMKEKGDIPEGYSVSREKKERFSLILESASTNQTSMYLCATKRYEQYFGPGTRLTVT.

On this clone itself: Other DNA sequences in the same sample also yield this CDR3. The chain carries TRBV20-1 and TRBJ2-3, with D perhaps TRBD1 (5 bases). The V end lost 5 bases, the J end lost 5 bases, and 8 bases lay between the germline ends. There are 11 residues in the CDR3. The germline V gene encodes CDR1 DFQATT and CDR2 SNEGSKA (reference sequence). The CDR3 is CSASRGDTQYF. The CDR3 DNA sequence: TGCAGTGCTTCTAGGGGAGATACGCAGTATTTT.

The V and J genes are TRBV28 and TRBJ1-5; D is unresolved. V was cut by 8 bases and J by 4 bases, with 9 bases left in between. The CDR3 is 12 amino acids. Germline V lookup: CDR1 MDHEN, CDR2 SYDVKM. As DNA, the CDR3 is TGTGCCAGCGCAGATACAAATCAGCCCCAGCATTTT. It specifies CASADTNQPQHF.

The chain joins TRBV6-5 to TRBJ1-6; D gene uncertain. In germline, CDR1 is MNHEY, CDR2 SVGAGI. Deletions cut 6 bases from V and 9 bases from J, with 18 bases between. The CDR3 length is 15 residues. The CDR3 coding sequence is TGTGCCAGCAGCTTAGTTACTTTGAGTGTTTCACCCCTCCACTTT. Its translation is CASSLVTLSVSPLHF.

The chain recombines TRBV6-5 with TRBJ2-7; TRBD2 aligns across 7 bases. The J call may not be correct, given that the DNA end is closer to TRBJ2-5. This CDR3 is built from 16 residues. Germline CDR1 reads MNHEY; CDR2 reads SVGAGI. The DNA of the CDR3 is TGTGCCAGCAGTTACCGACTAGCTGGTATGGGAGAGACCCAGTACTTC. This codes for CASSYRLAGMGETQYF.

The chain couples TRBV20-1 to TRBJ2-5; D is uncertain. Trimming took 6 bases from V and 3 from J, leaving 8 bases between them. This CDR3 is 11 amino acids long. Germline CDR1 and CDR2: DFQATT and SNEGSKA (reference sequence). CDR3 nucleotide sequence: TGCAGTGCGAGAACAAAAGAGACCCAGTACTTC. This gives the protein CSARTKETQYF.

The rearrangement uses TRBV5-1 and TRBJ2-7; 11 bases align to TRBD1. The CDR3 loop spans 15 amino acids. J lost 7 bases, V lost 2 bases, and 8 bases had no gene match. CDR1 is SGHRS, CDR2 YFSETQ, per germline. Written as DNA, the CDR3 is TGCGCCAGCAGCTTAGATCCGGGACAGGGGGTTGAGCAGTACTTC. Encoded protein: CASSLDPGQGVEQYF.

The V gene is TRBV2, the J gene TRBJ1-4; D call uncertain. This CDR3 spans 12 amino acids. V lost 7 bases to trimming and J lost 7 bases, with 10 bases between them. The germline V gene has CDR1 SNHLY and CDR2 FYNNEI. DNA of the CDR3: TGTGCCAGCACAGGTGGTGGTGAAAAACTGTTTTTT. Residues: CASTGGGEKLFF.

Regarding this clone: At the DNA level, this CDR3 is encoded by other sequences in the same sample as well. J is TRBJ2-3 and V is TRBV18; perhaps TRBD1 as D (6 bases). Germline-derived CDR1 and CDR2 are KGHSH and LQKENI. This CDR3 has 15 amino acids. Trimming stripped 3 bases from V and 0 bases from J, with 10 bases between. The CDR3 sequence is CASSPRQGSTDTQYF. As DNA, the CDR3 is TGTGCCAGCTCACCTAGGCAGGGGAGCACAGATACGCAGTATTTT.

This chain links TRBV4-1 with TRBJ1-5, with 7 bases identical to TRBD1. The germline V gene has CDR1 MGHRA and CDR2 YSYEKL. The CDR3 loop spans 16 amino acids. The J segment lost 0 bases and the V segment lost 3 bases, leaving 5 bases of the junction unmatched. DNA for the CDR3: TGCGCCAGCAGCCAGGAGGGACAGTATAGCAATCAGCCCCAGCATTTT. Its protein product is CASSQEGQYSNQPQHF.

The V and J genes are TRBV6-5 and TRBJ2-2; 10 bases align to TRBD1. V trimming: 2 bases; J trimming: 7 bases; junction bases outside the gene matches: 7. CDR3 size: 16 residues. CDR1 and CDR2 from the germline V gene are MNHEY and SVGAGI. CDR3 loop: CASSYGDDRGHGELFF. The CDR3 DNA is TGTGCCAGCAGTTACGGGGACGACAGGGGGCACGGGGAGCTGTTTTTT.